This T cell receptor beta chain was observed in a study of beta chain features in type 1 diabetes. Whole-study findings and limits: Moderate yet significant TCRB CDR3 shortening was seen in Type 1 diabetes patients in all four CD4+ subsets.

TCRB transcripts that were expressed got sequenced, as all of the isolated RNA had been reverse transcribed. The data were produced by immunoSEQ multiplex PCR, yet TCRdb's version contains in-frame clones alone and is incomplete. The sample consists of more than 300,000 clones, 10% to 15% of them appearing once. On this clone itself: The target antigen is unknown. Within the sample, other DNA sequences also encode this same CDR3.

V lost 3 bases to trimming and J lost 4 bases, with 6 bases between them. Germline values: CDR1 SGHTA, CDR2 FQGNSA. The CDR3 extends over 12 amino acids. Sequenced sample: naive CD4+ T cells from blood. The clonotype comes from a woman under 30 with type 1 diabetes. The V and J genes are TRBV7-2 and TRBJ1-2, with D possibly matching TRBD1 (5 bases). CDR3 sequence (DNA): TGTGCCAGCAGCTTTGACAGCTATGGCTACACCTTC. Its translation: CASSFDSYGYTF.